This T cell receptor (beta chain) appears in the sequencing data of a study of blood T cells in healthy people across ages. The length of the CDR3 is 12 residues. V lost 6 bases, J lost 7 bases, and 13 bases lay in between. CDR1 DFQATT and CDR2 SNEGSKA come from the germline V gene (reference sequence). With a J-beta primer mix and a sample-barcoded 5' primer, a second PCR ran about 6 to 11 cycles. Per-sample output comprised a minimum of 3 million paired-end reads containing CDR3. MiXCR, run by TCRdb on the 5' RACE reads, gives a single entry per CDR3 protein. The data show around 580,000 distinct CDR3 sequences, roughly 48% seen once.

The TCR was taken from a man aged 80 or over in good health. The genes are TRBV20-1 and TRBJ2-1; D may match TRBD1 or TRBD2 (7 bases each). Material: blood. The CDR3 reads CSASRGGNEQFF. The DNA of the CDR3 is TGCAGTGCGAGCAGGGGGGGAAATGAGCAGTTCTTC.